This T cell receptor (beta chain) was sequenced during a study of shared clonotypes between healthy human individuals (dated by TCRdb to 2018 to 2020). At the level of the whole study: A couple of women and three men aged 18 to 49 years were included in the cohort. For each donor, three plates each were used for CD4 naive and CD4 memory, two plates were used for CD8 naive, and one plate was used for CD8 memory. To estimate repertoire size and how much clonotypes are shared between individuals, the study performed deep sequencing of blood TCR repertoires from about five healthy adults. To increase sequencing depth and limit assay-specific biases, different laboratories used diverse techniques to prepare libraries and sequence TCR repertoires. Per donor, leukapheresis produced somewhere between about 0.85 and 9.5 billion PBMCs.

Donors were healthy HIV-negative adults with no recently reported acute infections or vaccinations. Only Caucasian adults living in Nashville, Tennessee, USA were represented among the donors. CD4+ T cells were enriched by magnetic negative selection, after which naive cells were positively selected on CD45RA and the negative fraction was taken as the memory subset. Blood was collected by leukapheresis, and PBMCs were isolated by Ficoll-Histopaque density gradient centrifugation and then cryopreserved in liquid nitrogen vapor phase. Analytical flow cytometry was used to check the purity and quantity of each magnetically sorted T cell population. Genomic DNA was isolated from each sorted fraction and quantified by UV absorbance on a Nanodrop 2000c. This clone occurred once. It has no known antigen specificity. No much larger clonotype is one base removed from it; base qualities were not supplied. Overall study outcomes, separate from this receptor: Larger estimated clonotype richness was generally found for naive subsets than for memory subsets. Clonotypes shared by all four sorted-subset donors showed higher generation probabilities than non-shared clonotypes. When a few donors were compared, the shared fraction of clonotypes was around 4.6% for naive CD4, around 4% for naive CD8, 2% to 2.5% for memory CD4, and under 0.5% for memory CD8. Sampling was restricted to blood, and TCR repertoires in tissue are likely to differ from TCR repertoires in blood. Because the study included a small number of donors, the genetic and exposure-history diversity represented was limited. Pairwise subsampling indicated that sequencing depth was expected to affect the degree of clonotype sharing among donors. Rarefaction of sorted-subset datasets indicated incomplete sequencing despite the large sequencing depth.

TCR CDR3 regions were amplified from genomic DNA by multiplex PCR using the deep immunoSEQ assay. Genomic DNA extracted from each cell subset was distributed evenly over all wells of several immunoSEQ 96-well plates, and each plate served as one replicate. For sorted subsets, approximately 200 ng of genomic DNA, equivalent to around 30,000 T cell genomes, went into each replicate PCR. The purified libraries were quantified using a Qubit 3.0 fluorometer, sized with a Bioanalyzer 2100, and then quantified again using the KAPA Library Quantification kit. A separate single-read 150-cycle Illumina NextSeq 550 flow cell was used to sequence each immunoSEQ 96-well plate. Under the source paper's analysis protocol: The immunoSEQ output contained only junctional sequences without quality scores, so filtering could not match that applied to full-length reads. Sequences were annotated with PyIR, a Python wrapper for IgBLAST v1.9, and V/J genes and CDR3 were assigned using IMGT germline references. Reads with weak V/J assignments (E-value above 1e-6), missing CDR3, stop codons, out-of-frame junctions, or ambiguous translated residues were removed. A V3J clonotype was defined by an identical inferred V gene, J gene, and CDR3 amino acid sequence. The percentage overlap between two repertoires was calculated by dividing the number of shared unique clonotypes by the size of the smaller repertoire. RTK rarefaction, the Chao1 estimator, and Recon v2.1 estimates of unobserved clonotypes were used to assess repertoire richness. OLGA was used to compute generation probabilities for all TCRbeta clonotypes that the gDNA method yielded from a few donors. The table was pulled from immuneACCESS by TCRdb, which kept in-frame rearrangements only. Such tables lose some clones; where checked, under half of the loss comes from unresolved V genes, and the rest has no known cause. V and J calls and clone size are those listed in that table; D and trimming were worked out from the DNA. In all, the sample holds a few million clones, and around nine tenths of those were seen once. The ten largest make up around 0.14% of the sample.

In the germline V gene, CDR1 corresponds to MDHEN and CDR2 to SYDVKM. The CDR3 numbers 13 residues from cysteine through phenylalanine. The kept DNA is CDR3 alone, 39 bases in frame from the first base. V ends up 2 bases short and J 9 bases short, with an unmatched junction base count of 1. The V gene is TRBV28 and the J gene is TRBJ1-5; the junction holds 10 bases that match TRBD1. The sample consisted of naive CD4+ T cells sorted from blood. The cell subset or site label corresponds to: CD45RA+ positively selected. The receptor was isolated from a man younger than 35 in good health. The DNA sequence reads TGTGCCAGCAGTTTACGACAGGGGGCGCCCCAGCATTTT. Translated, this is CASSLRQGAPQHF.